The rows below give T cell receptor beta chains drawn from one sample of a study of cytomegalovirus exposure and HLA in healthy donors. Here immunoSEQ multiplex PCR was the method, and the copy in TCRdb shows in-frame clones only, minus some. The table records over 250,000 clones, about 75% of them present only once. Sequencing was done on a sample of PBMCs. These receptors originate from a female donor in good health and CMV-seronegative. Each CDR3 is given without its conserved first and last residue. Fields, in order: V gene, clone size, CDR3 protein. Clone size is shown for a subset of rows, as once, few, many or a class of expanded clone.

>TRBV14|NA
ASSRLGGFPGDQETQY
>TRBV7-2|NA
ASSSGVTSTDTQY
>TRBV7-6|few
ASSESPPGLAGGPRNTGELF
>TRBV2|few
ASSVDRRMAF
>TRBV5-8|NA
ASSTGQIEDTQY
>TRBV6-1|NA
ASSVQRETQY
>TRBV5-6|NA
ASSFSGQPQH
>TRBV12-5|few
ASGGETQY
>TRBV5-5|NA
ASSLRIGGSENEKLF
>TRBV7-9|NA
ASSPNPGATRVDEQF
>TRBV19|few
ASSKRTSPSTDTQY